A single sample is the source of the 6 T cell receptor beta chains below, sequenced in a study of T-cell reconstitution after alpha-beta-depleted transplantation in children. It was with unique molecular identifiers that the TCRbeta library was prepared. TCRdb called the PCR reads again in MiXCR, with one record for every CDR3 protein. The data show 550,000 to 800,000 distinct CDR3 sequences, about an eighth seen once. Sequenced material: PBMCs, taken before TCRalphabeta/CD19-depleted stem cell transplant. All receptors come from a girl aged 2 to 10 with congenital amegakaryocytic thrombocytopenia, due to receive a stem cell transplant.

This clonotype was seen repeatedly, ten times or more. The chain links TRBV27 to TRBJ2-7; D may be TRBD1 (6 bases). The CDR3 runs to 15 residues. Germline loops: CDR1 MNHEY, CDR2 SMNVEV (reference sequence). Trimming took 7 bases from V and 1 from J, leaving 17 bases between them. The CDR3 loop is CASKSIDRTSYEQYF. The DNA for the CDR3 is TGTGCCAGCAAGTCCATCGACAGGACTTCCTACGAGCAGTACTTC.

This clonotype appeared a few times. V usage is TRBV5-4 and J usage is TRBJ1-1; no definite D call. The germline CDR1 and CDR2 sequences are SGHNT and YYREEE (reference sequence). The V and J ends lost 3 bases and 5 bases respectively, with 5 bases between them. The CDR3 is 11 residues long. The CDR3 is CASSSITEAFF. CDR3 DNA sequence: TGTGCCAGCAGCTCGATAACTGAAGCTTTCTTT.

The V gene is TRBV10-2, the J gene TRBJ1-1; no clear D gene. The CDR3 consists of 13 residues. The V gene's germline CDR1 is WSHSY and CDR2 SAAADI. Trimming shortened V by 10 bases and J by 2 bases, and 14 bases separated the two germline ends. DNA for the CDR3: TGCGCCATCCAACATGGGCCCAACACTGAAGCTTTCTTT. It yields the protein CAIQHGPNTEAFF.

This clonotype was seen a handful of times. This rearrangement joins TRBV2 to TRBJ1-2, with D perhaps matching TRBD1 (5 bases). This CDR3 region has 12 residues. Trimming cost V 6 bases and J 6 bases, with 11 bases left between them. Germline V gene data show CDR1 as SNHLY and CDR2 as FYNNEI. CDR3 sequence (DNA): TGTGCCAGCAGGGACGGGACGGATGGCTACACCTTC. Translating gives CASRDGTDGYTF.

This clonotype was found a few times. This chain links TRBV18 with TRBJ2-3; TRBD1 aligns across 8 bases. Losses at the gene ends were 2 bases for V and 2 bases for J; bases not matched to a gene: 3. Germline CDR1 is KGHSH and CDR2 is LQKENI. The CDR3 runs to 15 residues. For the CDR3, the DNA is TGTGCCAGCTCACCAGGGACAGGTTTCACAGATACGCAGTATTTT. It translates to CASSPGTGFTDTQYF.

The genes are TRBV7-2 and TRBJ2-1; either TRBD1 or TRBD2 may supply D (5 bases each). Germline values: CDR1 SGHTA, CDR2 FQGNSA. The CDR3 totals 14 residues. The V end lost 0 bases, the J end lost 5 bases, and 8 bases lay between the germline ends. The CDR3: CASSLAGRHNEQFF. The CDR3, as DNA: TGTGCCAGCAGCTTAGCGGGACGGCACAATGAGCAGTTCTTC.